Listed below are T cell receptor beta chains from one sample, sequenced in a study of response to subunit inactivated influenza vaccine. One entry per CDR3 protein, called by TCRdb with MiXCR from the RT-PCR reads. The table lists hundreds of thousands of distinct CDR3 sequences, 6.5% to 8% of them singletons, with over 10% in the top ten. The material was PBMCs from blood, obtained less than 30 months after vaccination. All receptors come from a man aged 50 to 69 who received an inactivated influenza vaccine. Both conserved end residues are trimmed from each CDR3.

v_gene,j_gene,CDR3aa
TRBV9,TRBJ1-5,ASSVAPGANQPQH
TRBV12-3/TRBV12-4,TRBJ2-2,ASTLHSWDRVVGELF
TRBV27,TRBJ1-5,ASSLAARNQPQH
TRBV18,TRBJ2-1,ASSPGLAGSNEQF
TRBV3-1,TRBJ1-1,ASSQFGSSTEAF
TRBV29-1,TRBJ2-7,SVNLGSYEQY
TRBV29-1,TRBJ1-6,SASSGGNPPLH
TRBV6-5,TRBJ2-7,ASSYGAGPSYEQY
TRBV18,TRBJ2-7,ASSPTNGEGEQY
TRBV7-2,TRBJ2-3,ASSLAVLSDTQY
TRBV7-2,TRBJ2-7,ASSFRPQTGGRYEQY
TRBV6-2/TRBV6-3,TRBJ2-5,AGRGAGSQETQY
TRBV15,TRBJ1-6,ATSRGDYNSPLH
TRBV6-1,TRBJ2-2,ASSLWDRDTGELF
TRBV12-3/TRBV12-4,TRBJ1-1,ASSFVSTNTEAF
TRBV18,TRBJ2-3,ASSPPVASTDTQY
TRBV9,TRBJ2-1,ASSAWDSPYNEQF
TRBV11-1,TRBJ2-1,ASSDAGGQF
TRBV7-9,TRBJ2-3,ASRISGADTQY
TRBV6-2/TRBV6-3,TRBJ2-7,ASSLLGLENYEQY
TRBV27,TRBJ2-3,ASSLIAGDTTDTQY
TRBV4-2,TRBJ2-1,ASSQDQAGVSYNEQF
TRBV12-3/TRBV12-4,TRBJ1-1,ASSTGIGAF
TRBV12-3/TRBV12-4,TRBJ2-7,ASSLAGLGAYEQY
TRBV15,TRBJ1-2,ATSRSGLPYGYT
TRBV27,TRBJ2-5,ASRRSGRETQY
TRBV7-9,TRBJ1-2,ASSLARDYGYT
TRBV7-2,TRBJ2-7,ASSLANRDQY
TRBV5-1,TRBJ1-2,ASSAAGGSYGYT
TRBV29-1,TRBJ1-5,SPSSWGTGVQPQH
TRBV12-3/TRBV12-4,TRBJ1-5,ASSLGRGNQPQH
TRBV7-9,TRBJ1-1,ASSLPPGSEAF
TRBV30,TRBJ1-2,AWSVGGASNYGYT
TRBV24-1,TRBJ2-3,ATSDFWEGDTQY
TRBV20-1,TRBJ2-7,SARDSGRVGYEQY
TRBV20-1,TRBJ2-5,SASEETQY
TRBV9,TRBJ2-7,ASSVGAQGAYEQY
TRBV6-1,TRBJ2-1,ASRVFGLAGPNEQF
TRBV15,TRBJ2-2,ATSRKGQGLNTGELF
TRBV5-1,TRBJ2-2,ASSDPGQVHGELF
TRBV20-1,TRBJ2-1,SASWDRGRNYNEQF
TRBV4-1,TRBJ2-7,ASSQPYGEQY
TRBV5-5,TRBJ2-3,ASSLASGRVGAQY
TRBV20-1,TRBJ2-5,SARDSGARNQETQY
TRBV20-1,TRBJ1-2,SARDPGKDGYT
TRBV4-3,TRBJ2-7,ASSQGVRGGGSYEQY
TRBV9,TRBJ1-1,ASSVGQLGTEAF
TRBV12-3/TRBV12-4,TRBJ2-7,ASRSLIGEQY
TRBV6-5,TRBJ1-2,ASRSGRRTNYGYT
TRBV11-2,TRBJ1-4,ASSSHGTGREKLF
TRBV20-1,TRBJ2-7,SAHQLGSGEQY
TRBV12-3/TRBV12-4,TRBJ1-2,ASRVNLDGYT
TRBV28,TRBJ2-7,ASSSTRIPYEQY
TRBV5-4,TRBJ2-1,ASRVGGMRDEQF
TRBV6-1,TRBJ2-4,ASSEDRGATKNIQY
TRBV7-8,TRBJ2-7,ASSLEGASGMGRQY
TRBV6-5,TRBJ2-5,ASSSREAELFQETQY
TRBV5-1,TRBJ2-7,ASRPSRGDEEQY
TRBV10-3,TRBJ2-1,AISGSGTSGNQQF